This T cell receptor (beta chain) stems from a study of radiotherapy plus CTLA-4 blockade in lung cancer. Study in general: In around 19% of patients, objective responses were seen; 25% to 40% had disease control. Study-level findings and limits: How blood T cell clones changed early, along with interferon-beta, reportedly forecast response best. Subsequent to radiotherapy plus ipilimumab, tumor-derived TCR clones underwent expansion in blood.

The table came from immunoSEQ multiplex PCR; TCRdb's copy has only in-frame clones and leaves some out. The sample lists over 85,000 clones, 70% to 90% occurring once. Trimming removed 4 bases from V and 2 bases from J; junction bases left unmatched: 6. Germline V gene lookup returns CDR1 MGHRA and CDR2 YSYEKL. This CDR3 spans 16 amino acids. Remarks on this clone: Its antigen is undetermined.

Patients had chemo-refractory metastatic non-small-cell lung cancer and received focal radiation plus CTLA-4 blockade that used ipilimumab. The chain uses TRBV4-1 and TRBJ2-1; 9 positions agree with TRBD2. The specimen comprised peripheral blood, sampled from a patient treated with radiotherapy plus ipilimumab. The receptor was isolated from a human donor with non-small cell lung cancer that progressed on radiotherapy plus ipilimumab. CDR3 sequence: CASSPRTSETYNEQFF. In nucleotides, the CDR3 is TGCGCCAGCAGCCCAAGGACTAGCGAAACCTACAATGAGCAGTTCTTC.